The rows below give T cell receptor beta chains drawn from one sample of a study of blood T cell repertoires in COVID-19. Data came from immunoSEQ multiplex PCR; TCRdb stores just in-frame clones and leaves some out. Among roughly 180,000 clones listed, 81% were seen once. Material: PBMCs or T cells enriched from blood (not recorded which). These receptors were obtained from a middle-aged woman with acute COVID-19. CDR3s include the opening cysteine and the closing phenylalanine or tryptophan. Fields, in order: clone size, D gene, J gene, V gene, CDR3 length, CDR3 protein, CDR3 DNA. D genes are given only for firm matches. The size entry is marked missing in some rows and otherwise reads once, few, many or a size class.

>NA|NA|TRBJ1-1|TRBV5-6|14
CASSLERQDTNGFF
TGTGCCAGCAGCTTGGAGAGACAGGATACAAACGGTTTCTTT
>NA|NA|TRBJ1-6|TRBV5-1|14
CASSLDGNNSPLHF
TGCGCCAGCAGCTTGGACGGGAATAATTCACCCCTCCACTTT
>NA|TRBD2|TRBJ2-7|TRBV11-2|17
CASSLVGGTSGVYEQYF
TGTGCCAGCAGCTTAGTGGGTGGGACTAGCGGAGTCTACGAGCAGTACTTC
>NA|NA|TRBJ2-5|TRBV3-1/TRBV3-2|16
CASSQEFSRTVETQYF
TGTGCCAGCAGCCAAGAGTTCTCGCGAACCGTGGAGACCCAGTACTTC
>NA|TRBD1|TRBJ2-7|TRBV18|16
CASSPLGTGASHEQYF
TGTGCCAGCTCACCACTTGGGACAGGGGCTTCCCACGAGCAGTACTTC
>NA|NA|TRBJ2-3|TRBV4-1|16
CASSQDWSGSTDTQYF
TGCGCCAGCAGCCAAGATTGGAGCGGGAGCACAGATACGCAGTATTTT
>few|TRBD1|TRBJ1-1|TRBV19|13
CASSETGATEAFF
TGTGCCAGTAGTGAGACAGGGGCCACTGAAGCTTTCTTT
>NA|NA|TRBJ2-2|TRBV30|16
CAWTAGGRQNTGELFF
TGTGCCTGGACTGCAGGGGGGAGACAGAACACCGGGGAGCTGTTTTTT
>NA|TRBD1|TRBJ1-1|TRBV19|20
CASIDLSRSRGRGVNTEAFF
TGTGCCAGCATCGACCTCTCACGTAGTAGGGGGCGGGGGGTGAACACTGAAGCTTTCTTT
>few|TRBD1|TRBJ1-2|TRBV7-8|14
CASSLVRTGGGYTF
TGTGCCAGCAGCTTAGTTCGGACAGGGGGCGGCTACACCTTC
>NA|NA|TRBJ2-5|TRBV15|13
CATSRDRGETQYF
TGTGCCACCAGCAGAGATCGGGGAGAGACCCAGTACTTC
>few|TRBD2|TRBJ2-1|TRBV6-4|15
CASSVAGETYNEQFF
TGTGCCAGCAGTGTAGCGGGAGAGACCTACAATGAGCAGTTCTTC
>NA|NA|TRBJ1-5|TRBV19|15
CASLPQGKSNQPQHF
TGTGCCAGTTTGCCCCAGGGGAAGAGCAATCAGCCCCAGCATTTT
>NA|NA|TRBJ2-2|TRBV29-1|14
CSVEDLRGTGELFF
TGCAGCGTTGAAGATCTCAGGGGAACCGGGGAGCTGTTTTTT
>NA|TRBD2|TRBJ2-3|TRBV7-9|16
CASSRGTSGFTDTQYF
TGTGCCAGCAGCCGAGGGACTAGCGGATTCACAGATACGCAGTATTTT
>NA|NA|TRBJ2-7|TRBV5-1|14
CASSLDPGPYEQYF
TGCGCCAGCAGCTTGGATCCAGGGCCCTACGAGCAGTACTTC
>NA|TRBD2|TRBJ2-1|TRBV7-2|16
CASSLISGRMDNEQFF
TGTGCCAGCAGCCTCATTAGCGGGAGGATGGACAATGAGCAGTTCTTC
>NA|TRBD2|TRBJ2-5|TRBV5-1|15
CASSRLAVTGETQYF
TGCGCCAGCAGCCGACTAGCGGTGACGGGGGAGACCCAGTACTTC